The 4 T cell receptor beta chains below were found in one sample sequenced in a study of T cell responses to AZD1222 COVID-19 vaccine. Assay used: immunoSEQ multiplex PCR; TCRdb lists only in-frame clones, some missing. The sample has 95,000 to 150,000 clones; about 90% are singletons. This material consisted of peripheral blood, taken on day 0 of MenACWY control vaccination. The receptor set was obtained from an adult in good health.

J is TRBJ1-6 and V is TRBV4-3, with 11 nucleotides matching TRBD1. Losses at the gene ends were 4 bases for V and 9 bases for J; bases not matched to a gene: 11. The CDR3 is 17 amino acids. CDR1 is LGHNA, CDR2 YSLEER, per germline. This CDR3 reads CASSLGTGGQVVSPLHF. The CDR3 DNA sequence: TGCGCCAGCAGCCTAGGGACAGGGGGACAGGTCGTTTCACCCCTCCACTTT.

The J gene is TRBJ2-2, the V gene TRBV14; TRBD2 matches 11 bases. The V and J ends lost 3 bases and 4 bases, in that order; junction bases with no gene match: 7. The V gene's germline CDR1 is SGHDN and CDR2 FVKESK. CDR3 length equals 17 residues. The chain's CDR3 is CASSHSLAGGPTGELFF. The CDR3 DNA reads as TGTGCCAGCAGCCACAGCCTAGCGGGGGGCCCCACCGGGGAGCTGTTTTTT.

This clone came up once. This chain links TRBV30 with TRBJ2-3, with a possible D match to TRBD2 (6 bases). Trimming removed 1 base from V and 2 bases from J, with 16 bases in between. The V gene's germline CDR1 is GTSNPN and CDR2 SVGIG (reference sequence). CDR3 size: 16 residues. CDR3 sequence: CAWSDRNREYTDTQYF. CDR3 sequence (DNA): TGTGCCTGGAGTGACAGAAACCGGGAGTACACAGATACGCAGTATTTT.

The chain employs TRBV6-1 and TRBJ2-2; the D call may be TRBD1 or TRBD2 (5 bases each). This CDR3 region has 18 residues. Trimming shortened V by 4 bases and J by 2 bases, and 20 bases separated the two germline ends. Germline lookup yields CDR1 MNHNS and CDR2 SASEGT. The CDR3 reads CASSVRGWGITNTGELFF. The CDR3 nucleotides read TGTGCCAGCAGTGTAAGGGGTTGGGGGATCACTAACACCGGGGAGCTGTTTTTT.